The 25 T cell receptor beta chains presented below share a single source sample, sequenced in a study of CD8 T cells in ankylosing spondylitis. General observations from the study: Characteristic, it appeared, of ankylosing spondylitis blood was a TCR beta motif of several highly homologous variants.

Their antigens remain unidentified. TCRdb used MiXCR to reprocess the 5' RACE reads, holding one entry per CDR3 protein. The sample holds a few hundred thousand distinct CDR3 sequences, 6% to 8% seen once. Specimen: blood, either unsorted or a sorted T cell fraction (not recorded which). Receptors originate from a male donor with ankylosing spondylitis.

This clonotype was detected ten times or more. The V call is TRBV9, the J call TRBJ2-7; D call uncertain. Trimming took off 0 bases at V and 1 base at J, with 11 bases between the two ends. The germline V gene has CDR1 SGDLS and CDR2 YYNGEE. This CDR3 spans 15 amino acids. The CDR3 nucleotides are TGTGCCAGCAGCGTAGGGTCAGACCGTTCCTACGAGCAGTACTTC. Translated: CASSVGSDRSYEQYF.

This clonotype was picked up many times. The chain links TRBV27 to TRBJ1-2; D is possibly TRBD1 (6 bases). Germline lookup yields CDR1 MNHEY and CDR2 SMNVEV (reference sequence). V lost 0 bases and J lost 7, with 15 bases in between. There are 15 residues in the CDR3. CDR3 nucleotides: TGTGCCAGCAGTTTATCATATGATGACAGGAGTGGCTACACCTTC. This codes for CASSLSYDDRSGYTF.

The sample holds many counts of this clonotype. The rearrangement uses TRBV19 and TRBJ1-3, with no clear D. Trimming pared 7 bases from V and 0 bases from J, leaving 13 bases between. The germline V gene has CDR1 LNHDA and CDR2 SQIVND (reference sequence). The CDR3 covers 15 residues. The CDR3 region is CASIPDGFSGNTIYF. The DNA for the CDR3 is TGTGCCAGTATCCCGGACGGATTCTCTGGAAACACCATATATTTT.

The V gene is TRBV29-1, the J gene TRBJ2-2; possible D gene TRBD1, 5 bases. Trimming removed 2 bases at V and 4 bases at J, with 17 bases between. CDR3 size: 16 residues. Per the germline V gene, CDR1 is SQVTM and CDR2 is ANQGSEA. The CDR3 loop is CSVEILAGRLTGELFF. The CDR3 region has the DNA TGCAGCGTTGAAATTCTGGCAGGGCGCCTCACCGGGGAGCTGTTTTTT.

This clonotype was detected many times. The J gene is TRBJ1-5, the V gene TRBV6-2 or TRBV6-3; D gene unclear. The CDR3 is 14 residues long. V was trimmed by 6 bases and J by 3 bases, leaving 12 bases between them. Germline loops: CDR1 MNHEY, CDR2 SVGEGT. CDR3 bases: TGTGCCAGCAGCCCTCGGCCTATCAATCAGCCCCAGCATTTT. Protein product: CASSPRPINQPQHF.

This clonotype was observed many times. The chain recombines TRBV7-6 with TRBJ2-7; 8 bases are a match to TRBD1. Germline values: CDR1 SGHVS, CDR2 FNYEAQ. The trim removed 5 bases at V and 3 bases at J, leaving 18 bases unmatched. CDR3 length: 18 residues. DNA of the CDR3: TGTGCCAGCAGCCCCTACGGGCTCACCGACAGGGGAAGCTACGAGCAGTACTTC. Amino acid sequence: CASSPYGLTDRGSYEQYF.

This clonotype has ten or more counts. This sequence joins TRBV4-1 and TRBJ2-1, with D unresolved. The V gene's germline CDR1 is MGHRA and CDR2 YSYEKL. V lost 2 bases and J 4 bases, leaving 9 bases between the germline ends. The CDR3 covers 14 residues. The CDR3 protein is CASSQHDSYNEQFF. DNA for the CDR3: TGCGCCAGCAGCCAACACGACTCGTACAATGAGCAGTTCTTC.

There are a few counts of this clonotype. This chain uses TRBV6-5 with TRBJ2-2; possible D gene TRBD1, 6 bases. This CDR3 spans 15 amino acids. The germline V and J ends were trimmed by 2 bases and 7 bases, with 14 bases remaining between them. CDR1 MNHEY and CDR2 SVGAGI come from the germline V gene. The CDR3 is CASSYGFGGGGELFF. CDR3 DNA: TGTGCCAGCAGTTACGGCTTTGGGGGCGGCGGGGAGCTGTTTTTT.

The chain links TRBV3-1 to TRBJ1-1; D call uncertain. V was shortened by 10 bases and J by 1 base, with 25 bases between the two germline ends. The CDR3 has 17 amino acids. Germline-derived CDR1 and CDR2 are LGHDT and YNNKEL (reference sequence). The CDR3 coding sequence is TGTGCCACCACCCCCTACGTTCGGGCAGAAAAGAACACTGAAGCTTTCTTT. Translated: CATTPYVRAEKNTEAFF.

There are many counts of this clonotype. The rearrangement joins TRBV27 to TRBJ2-5; TRBD2 agrees at 7 bases. The V gene end was trimmed by 3 bases and the J gene end by 2 bases; junction bases not matched to a gene: 3. CDR1 and CDR2 (germline): MNHEY, SMNVEV (reference sequence). The CDR3 sequence is 14 residues long. This CDR3 is CASSFIGGQETQYF. For the CDR3, the DNA is TGTGCCAGCAGTTTTATCGGGGGGCAAGAGACCCAGTACTTC.

This clonotype was seen repeatedly, ten times or more. The chain combines TRBV20-1 with TRBJ2-1; 9 bases are a match to TRBD2. This CDR3 has 16 amino acids. Germline V gene lookup returns CDR1 DFQATT and CDR2 SNEGSKA (reference sequence). Losses at the gene ends were 4 bases for V and 1 base for J; bases not matched to a gene: 8. The CDR3 protein is CSATGASGASYNEQFF. CDR3 nucleotides: TGCAGTGCTACAGGGGCTAGCGGGGCATCCTACAATGAGCAGTTCTTC.

The V gene is TRBV6-6, the J gene TRBJ2-3, with D possibly matching TRBD2 (5 bases). The CDR3 runs 13 residues. Germline CDR1 and CDR2: MNHNY and SVGAGI (reference sequence). V lost 2 bases and J 14 bases, leaving 17 bases between the germline ends. The CDR3: CASSYPRGRARYF. DNA for the CDR3: TGTGCCAGCAGTTACCCCCGGGGTAGAGCCCGGTATTTT.

The chain couples TRBV7-8 to TRBJ2-3; TRBD2 agrees at 13 bases. CDR3 length: 16 residues. Germline V gene data show CDR1 as SGHVS and CDR2 as FQNEAQ. J was trimmed by 4 bases and V by 5 bases; bases with no gene match: 6. For the CDR3, the DNA is TGTGCCAGCAGCAAAGGACTAGCGGGAGCCGCAGATACGCAGTATTTT. This sequence encodes CASSKGLAGAADTQYF.

This clonotype showed up just a few times. The CDR3 loop reads CASSVTGIGPQHF. The DNA of the CDR3 is TGTGCCAGCAGCGTGACAGGAATAGGGCCCCAGCATTTT. The rearrangement uses TRBV28 and TRBJ1-5, with TRBD1 as a possible D gene (6 bases). Germline V gene sequence: CDR1 MDHEN, CDR2 SYDVKM. V was shortened by 6 bases and J by 9 bases, with 15 bases between the two germline ends. CDR3 length: 13 amino acids.

This clonotype was seen at least ten times. This rearrangement joins TRBV29-1 to TRBJ2-1; possibly TRBD2 for D (6 bases). V lost 3 bases to trimming and J lost 7 bases, with 7 bases between them. The CDR3 length is 11 residues. CDR1 is SQVTM, CDR2 ANQGSEA, per germline. For the CDR3, the DNA is TGCAGCGTTGAGGGGGGTAATGAGCAGTTCTTC. This sequence encodes CSVEGGNEQFF.

This clonotype was seen at least ten times. The chain employs TRBV28 and TRBJ1-5; unclear D gene. CDR3 size: 14 residues. Per germline, CDR1 MDHEN and CDR2 SYDVKM. The V end lost 2 bases, the J end lost 4 bases, and 9 bases lay between the germline ends. The CDR3 DNA follows: TGTGCCAGCAGTTTACGGGCGGGTAATCAGCCCCAGCATTTT. Translating gives CASSLRAGNQPQHF.

Regarding this clonotype: A far larger clone is a single base away, which makes a read error likely. This chain uses TRBV6-2 or TRBV6-3 with TRBJ1-1; D gene unclear. Germline CDR1 MNHEY, CDR2 SVGEGT. There are 10 residues in the CDR3. The CDR3 region is CDSSGTEAFF. In nucleotides, the CDR3 is TGTGACAGCTCCGGGACTGAAGCTTTCTTT.

This clonotype was seen ten or more times. The chain links TRBV5-1 to TRBJ1-1; D is ambiguous. Germline CDR1 reads SGHRS; CDR2 reads YFSETQ. V was trimmed by 4 bases and J by 11 bases, leaving 21 bases between them. CDR3 length: 14 residues. In DNA, the CDR3 is TGCGCCAGCAGCCTAAAGGACGGGAAGCGGGGTGCTTTCTTT. Translation gives CASSLKDGKRGAFF.

J is TRBJ2-3 and V is TRBV28, with 12 nucleotides matching TRBD2. Unmatched junction bases numbered 6, after V lost 3 bases and J lost 2 bases. This CDR3 has 17 residues. Germline V gene data show CDR1 as MDHEN and CDR2 as SYDVKM. The CDR3 reads CASSFRLAGGTTDTQYF. CDR3 coding DNA: TGTGCCAGCAGTTTTCGGCTAGCGGGAGGGACCACAGATACGCAGTATTTT.

This clonotype occurred many times. The chain uses TRBV11-2 and TRBJ2-7; TRBD1 is a possible D gene (5 bases). Between the trimmed V and J ends, which lost 5 bases and 3 bases, there was a span of 17 bases. The germline V gene encodes CDR1 SGHAT and CDR2 FQNNGV. This CDR3 comprises 15 residues. The CDR3 reads CASSPRGPIGYEQYF. The CDR3 coding sequence is TGTGCCAGCAGCCCTAGGGGCCCTATCGGCTACGAGCAGTACTTC.

This clonotype was recorded a few times. The chain recombines TRBV27 with TRBJ1-6; TRBD1 might be the D (6 bases). This CDR3 region has 14 residues. CDR1 MNHEY and CDR2 SMNVEV come from the germline V gene (reference sequence). V dropped 6 bases and J dropped 7 bases, with 13 bases sitting between them. The CDR3 bases are TGTGCCAGCAGCCTCACAGGGAGGAATTCACCCCTCCACTTT. As protein: CASSLTGRNSPLHF.

This clonotype has ten or more counts. This sequence joins TRBV6-1 and TRBJ2-2, with D unclear. Trimming stripped 4 bases from V and 3 bases from J, with 9 bases between. The CDR3 has 14 residues. Germline V CDR1 and CDR2: MNHNS, SASEGT. CDR3 protein: CASSALQHTGELFF. Here the CDR3 DNA reads TGTGCCAGCAGTGCGTTACAGCACACCGGGGAGCTGTTTTTT.

This clonotype was detected a few times. V usage is TRBV10-3 and J usage is TRBJ2-1, with D unclear. There are 14 residues in the CDR3. V lost 3 bases and J lost 4, with 10 bases in between. Germline lookup yields CDR1 ENHRY and CDR2 SYGVKD. The CDR3 DNA sequence: TGTGCCATCAGTGACCTCGCCGGTTACAATGAGCAGTTCTTC. It is translated as CAISDLAGYNEQFF.

This clonotype was observed at least ten times. The rearrangement links TRBV10-3 to TRBJ2-2; D gene uncertain. This CDR3 spans 13 amino acids. Deletions cut 2 bases from V and 6 bases from J, with 7 bases between. CDR1 and CDR2 from the germline V gene are ENHRY and SYGVKD. The CDR3 sequence is CAISENSPGELFF. The CDR3 DNA sequence: TGTGCCATCAGTGAGAATTCCCCCGGGGAGCTGTTTTTT.

This sequence joins TRBV11-3 and TRBJ2-2, with 7 bases aligning to TRBD1. Unmatched junction bases numbered 7, after V lost 2 bases and J lost 4 bases. The CDR3 extends over 16 amino acids. Germline CDR1 SGHNT, CDR2 YENEEA. In DNA, the CDR3 is TGTGCCAGCAGCTTAAGACAGGGATTCCCCACCGGGGAGCTGTTTTTT. Amino acid sequence: CASSLRQGFPTGELFF.